This TCR beta chain was identified during a study of T-cell memory formation after mild COVID-19. As for the study in general: TCR clusters largely stayed donor specific. Study results and limitations: A balance of CD4 and CD8 characterized clones contracting day 15 to 85, whereas later expanders leaned CD4+.

In the case of this clonotype: Its antigen remains unknown.

After 5'RACE with constant-segment primers, TCR alpha and TCR beta cDNA libraries carrying sample barcodes and UMIs were obtained. Each CDR3 protein is one row after TCRdb ran MiXCR on the 5' RACE reads. Of hundreds of thousands of distinct CDR3 sequences listed, about 18% are singletons. The ends were cut back, 5 bases at V and 3 bases at J, with 14 bases in the middle. Germline V lookup: CDR1 SGHNT, CDR2 YENEEA. The CDR3 contains 15 residues. The chain joins TRBV11-3 to TRBJ2-1, with D possibly TRBD2 on 6 matching bases. The TCR was taken from an adult woman who had mild COVID-19 (a few samples of this study predate the infection). Cell type and time point are not known. Sequencing was carried out using PBMCs or a T cell subset sorted from them (not recorded which). The CDR3 spells CASSVDGSSYNEQFF. The CDR3 bases are TGTGCCAGCAGCGTGGACGGGAGTAGCTACAATGAGCAGTTCTTC.